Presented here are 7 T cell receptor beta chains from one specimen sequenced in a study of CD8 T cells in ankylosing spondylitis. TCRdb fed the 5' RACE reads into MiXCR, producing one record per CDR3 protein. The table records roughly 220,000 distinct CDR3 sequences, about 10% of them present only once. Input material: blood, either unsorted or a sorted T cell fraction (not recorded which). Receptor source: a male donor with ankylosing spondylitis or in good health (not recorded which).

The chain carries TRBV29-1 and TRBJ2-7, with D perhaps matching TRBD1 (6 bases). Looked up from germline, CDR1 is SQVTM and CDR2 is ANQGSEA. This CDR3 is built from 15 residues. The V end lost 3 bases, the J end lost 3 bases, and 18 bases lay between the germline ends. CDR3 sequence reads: CSVERDGTLGYEQYF. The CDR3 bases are TGCAGCGTTGAGAGAGACGGGACACTTGGCTACGAGCAGTACTTC.

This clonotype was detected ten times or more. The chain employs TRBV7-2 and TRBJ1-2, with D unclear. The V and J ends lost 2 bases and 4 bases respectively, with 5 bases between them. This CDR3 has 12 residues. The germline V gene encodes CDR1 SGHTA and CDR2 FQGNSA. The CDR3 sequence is CASSLNIYGYTF. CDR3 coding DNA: TGTGCCAGCAGCTTAAACATCTATGGCTACACCTTC.

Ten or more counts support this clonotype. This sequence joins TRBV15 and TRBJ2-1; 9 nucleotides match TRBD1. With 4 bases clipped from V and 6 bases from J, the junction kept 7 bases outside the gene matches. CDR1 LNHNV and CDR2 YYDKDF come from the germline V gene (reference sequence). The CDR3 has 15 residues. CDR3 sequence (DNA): TGTGCCACCAGCAAAGGACAGGGGACGGGCAATGAGCAGTTCTTC. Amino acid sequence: CATSKGQGTGNEQFF.

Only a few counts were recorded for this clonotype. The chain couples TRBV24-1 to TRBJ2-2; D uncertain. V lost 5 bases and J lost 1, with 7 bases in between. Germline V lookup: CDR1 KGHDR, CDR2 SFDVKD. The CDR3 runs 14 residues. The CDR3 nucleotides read TGTGCCACCAGTGGGCTGTGGAACACCGGGGAGCTGTTTTTT. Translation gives CATSGLWNTGELFF.

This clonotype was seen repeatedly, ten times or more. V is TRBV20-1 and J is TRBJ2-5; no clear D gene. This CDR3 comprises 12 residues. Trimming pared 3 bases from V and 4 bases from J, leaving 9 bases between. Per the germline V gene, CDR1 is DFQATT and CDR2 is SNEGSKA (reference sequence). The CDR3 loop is CSARTTTETQYF. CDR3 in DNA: TGCAGTGCTAGGACAACTACAGAGACCCAGTACTTC.

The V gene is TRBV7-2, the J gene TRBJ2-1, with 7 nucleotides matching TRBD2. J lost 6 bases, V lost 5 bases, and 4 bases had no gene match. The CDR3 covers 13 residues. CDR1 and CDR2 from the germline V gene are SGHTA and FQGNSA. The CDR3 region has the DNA TGTGCCAGCAGCCCCGGCGGGGGCAATGAGCAGTTCTTC. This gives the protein CASSPGGGNEQFF.

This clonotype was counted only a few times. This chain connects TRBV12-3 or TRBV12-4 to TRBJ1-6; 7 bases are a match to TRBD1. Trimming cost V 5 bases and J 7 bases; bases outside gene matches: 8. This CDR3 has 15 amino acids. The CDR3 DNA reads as TGTGCCAGCAGTCCCGACAGGGTTCGGAATTCACCCCTCCACTTT. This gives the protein CASSPDRVRNSPLHF.